These 21 T cell receptor beta chains came from one sample sequenced in a study of Tregs in tolerant kidney transplant recipients (dated by TCRdb to about 2019). Libraries were prepared through the immunoSEQ multiplex PCR assay. TCRdb stores this immuneACCESS table with in-frame sequences only. Part of the clones is absent; in the studies checked, under half of the shortfall reflects unresolved V genes, and no reason is known for the rest. In all, the sample holds 20,000 to 25,000 clones, and around 85% of those were seen once. About 25% of the sample is taken by the ten largest. The intended sense of this specimen's time point label: 6 months after combined kidney and bone marrow transplant. The transplants used related donors along with nonmyeloablative bone marrow transplantation, and in the human trials mixed chimerism was transient. The starting material was CD8+ T cells from blood (PBMCs), obtained 6 months after the transplant. All receptors come from a human patient who received a combined kidney and bone marrow transplant. Following a transplant, a fraction of the T cells may be traceable to the graft donor.

The rearrangement links TRBV28 to TRBJ2-7, with a tentative D call TRBD1 (6 bases). Trimming cost V 6 bases and J 1 base, with 13 bases left between them. The CDR3 length is 14 residues. The germline CDR1 and CDR2 sequences are MDHEN and SYDVKM. CDR3 DNA: TGTGCCAGCAGGTCGACAGGATCTTCCTACGAGCAGTACTTC. Its translation: CASRSTGSSYEQYF.

The chain has TRBV29-1 and TRBJ1-2; 8 bases map to TRBD1. Germline V gene data show CDR1 as SQVTM and CDR2 as ANQGSEA. V shed 2 bases, J shed 11 bases, and the junction held 13 bases outside the gene matches. The CDR3 is made up of 14 amino acids. The CDR3 coding sequence is TGCAGCGTTGAATCCCCGGACAGGGCGTTAGGGTACACCTTC. Protein sequence: CSVESPDRALGYTF.

CDR3 nucleotide sequence: TGTGCCATCACCCCAGACTACTACGAGCAGTACTTC. As protein: CAITPDYYEQYF. The V gene is TRBV10-3, the J gene TRBJ2-7; tentative D call: TRBD2 (5 bases). Trimming stripped 7 bases from V and 3 bases from J, with 10 bases between. This CDR3 has 12 residues. Looked up from germline, CDR1 is ENHRY and CDR2 is SYGVKD.

CDR3 DNA: TGTGCCAGCAGTTTCGACAGGGAGAGCTCCTACGAGCAGTACTTC. Its translation: CASSFDRESSYEQYF. V usage is TRBV2 and J usage is TRBJ2-7, with 7 bases identical to TRBD1. The CDR3 is 15 amino acids. The germline V gene encodes CDR1 SNHLY and CDR2 FYNNEI. The trim removed 5 bases at V and 0 bases at J, leaving 7 bases unmatched.

Judged by abundance, this clone is medium-sized (0.01 to 0.1%). The chain uses TRBV5-8 and TRBJ2-5; 8 bases map to TRBD2. V lost 4 bases to trimming and J lost 4 bases; unmatched junction nucleotides: 18. Germline V CDR1 and CDR2: SGHTS, YDEGEE. This CDR3 contains 18 residues. The CDR3, as DNA: TGTGCCAGCAGCACGGGGGGGGCAGGGGACACGTCGAGAGAGACCCAGTACTTC. Amino acid sequence: CASSTGGAGDTSRETQYF.

J is TRBJ1-4 and V is TRBV29-1, with 10 nucleotides matching TRBD1. In germline, CDR1 is SQVTM, CDR2 ANQGSEA. The V segment lost 3 bases and the J segment 6 bases; nucleotides outside the gene matches: 1. The CDR3 totals 13 residues. The CDR3 spells CSVETGGDEKLFF. CDR3 DNA sequence: TGCAGCGTTGAGACAGGGGGCGATGAAAAACTGTTTTTT.

The chain is built from TRBV7-6 and TRBJ1-1; TRBD1 matches at 8 bases. CDR3 size: 14 residues. The germline V gene encodes CDR1 SGHVS and CDR2 FNYEAQ. V dropped 6 bases and J dropped 1; count of bases not matched to a gene: 4. CDR3 sequence: CASRSGQGNTEAFF. The CDR3 DNA reads as TGTGCCAGCAGGTCAGGACAGGGGAACACTGAAGCTTTCTTT.

The rearrangement links TRBV7-7 to TRBJ2-7, with D possibly TRBD2 on 5 matching bases. CDR3 length: 14 amino acids. The V and J ends lost 1 base and 3 bases respectively, with 10 bases between them. Germline assignment: CDR1 SSHAT and CDR2 FNYEAQ (reference sequence). The CDR3 DNA reads as TGTGCCAGCAGCTTAGGATTCGGGGACTACGAGCAGTACTTC. It is translated as CASSLGFGDYEQYF.

This clone was recorded only once. The chain links TRBV19 to TRBJ1-1, with D unclear. CDR3 length equals 14 residues. Germline CDR1 reads LNHDA; CDR2 reads SQIVND (reference sequence). Trimming removed 3 bases at V and 4 bases at J, with 12 bases between. The CDR3 is CASSMGLGSTEAFF. CDR3 nucleotides: TGTGCCAGTAGTATGGGCCTGGGGAGCACTGAAGCTTTCTTT.

In its sample, this clone was seen once. The chain couples TRBV10-3 to TRBJ2-5; 7 positions match TRBD1. The germline V gene has CDR1 ENHRY and CDR2 SYGVKD. Trimming cost V 11 bases and J 1 base; bases outside gene matches: 4. The CDR3 is 12 residues long. CDR3 sequence reads: CALRDSQETQYF. CDR3 nucleotide sequence: TGTGCCCTCCGGGACAGCCAAGAGACCCAGTACTTC.

This clone was counted a few times. The chain is built from TRBV5-6 and TRBJ2-5, with D uncertain. The CDR3 loop spans 14 amino acids. V was pared by 2 bases and J by 7 bases, with 15 bases between. The germline V gene has CDR1 SGHDT and CDR2 YYEEEE. CDR3 sequence: CASSLDEVLGTQYF. In nucleotides, the CDR3 is TGTGCCAGCAGCTTAGATGAGGTCCTGGGGACCCAGTACTTC.

The chain is built from TRBV5-8 and TRBJ1-6, with D possibly matching TRBD1 (6 bases). There are 14 residues in the CDR3. Germline V gene data show CDR1 as SGHTS and CDR2 as YDEGEE. Trimming cost V 0 bases and J 7 bases, with 8 bases left between them. The CDR3 DNA reads as TGTGCCAGCAGCTTGGGACAGGAAAATTCACCCCTCCACTTT. It is translated as CASSLGQENSPLHF.

The chain links TRBV30 to TRBJ2-6; 8 bases map to TRBD2. Losses at the gene ends were 2 bases for V and 0 bases for J; bases not matched to a gene: 3. This CDR3 spans 16 amino acids. Germline V gene sequence: CDR1 GTSNPN, CDR2 SVGIG (reference sequence). The CDR3 bases are TGTGCCTGGAGTAGCGGGGGAGTCTCTGGGGCCAACGTCCTGACTTTC. Translating it yields CAWSSGGVSGANVLTF.

This clone was picked up one time. The V gene is TRBV11-2, the J gene TRBJ1-1; D might be TRBD1 (5 bases). The CDR3 totals 12 residues. Between the trimmed V and J ends, which lost 5 bases and 11 bases, there was a span of 15 bases. Germline CDR1 and CDR2: SGHAT and FQNNGV. Written as DNA, the CDR3 is TGTGCCAGCAGCCTCGTCTCGGGGGAGGCTTTCTTT. Its translation is CASSLVSGEAFF.

The V call is TRBV28, the J call TRBJ2-7, with D perhaps TRBD1 (5 bases). V lost 3 bases and J 3 bases, leaving 15 bases between the germline ends. The CDR3 covers 15 residues. Germline V CDR1 and CDR2: MDHEN, SYDVKM. This CDR3 is CASSFLQGTSYEQYF. Written as DNA, the CDR3 is TGTGCCAGCAGTTTTCTTCAGGGAACAAGCTACGAGCAGTACTTC.

The chain couples TRBV13 to TRBJ2-7; D is unresolved. There are 14 residues in the CDR3. Germline V CDR1 and CDR2: PRHDT, FYEKMQ (reference sequence). Trimming stripped 4 bases from V and 2 bases from J, with 12 bases between. The CDR3 spells CASSSRYHTYEQYF. The CDR3 bases are TGTGCCAGCAGCTCCCGCTATCATACCTACGAGCAGTACTTC. The full variable domain, its missing parts supplied by reference TRBV13 and TRBJ2-7, is AAGVIQSPRHLIKEKRETATLKCYPIPRHDTVYWYQQGPGQDPQFLISFYEKMQSDKGSIPDRFSAQQFSDYHSELNMSSLELGDSALYFCASSSRYHTYEQYFGPGTRLTVT.

Concerning this clone itself: It is likely a read error, because the conserved phenylalanine at the end of the CDR3 is missing. This CDR3 is CASSREQGPPNTEAFL. CDR3 coding DNA: TGTGCCAGCAGTAGAGAACAGGGACCACCGAACACTGAAGCTTTCCTT. The rearrangement joins TRBV6-6 to TRBJ1-1; D may be TRBD1 (6 bases). The V and J ends lost 5 bases and 1 base respectively, with 17 bases between them. Per the germline V gene, CDR1 is MNHNY and CDR2 is SVGAGI (reference sequence). CDR3 length equals 16 residues.

The gene calls are TRBV4-1 and TRBJ1-2, with 8 bases identical to TRBD1. Germline V lookup: CDR1 MGHRA, CDR2 YSYEKL. The CDR3 contains 14 residues. V dropped 2 bases and J dropped 4; count of bases not matched to a gene: 3. CDR3 sequence (DNA): TGCGCCAGCAGCCAATTCGGACAGGGCTATGGCTACACCTTC. It yields the protein CASSQFGQGYGYTF.

The chain joins TRBV7-3 to TRBJ2-7; D gene ambiguous. V shed 3 bases and J shed 3 bases, with 9 bases lying between them. This CDR3 spans 13 amino acids. The germline gives CDR1 SGHTA, CDR2 FQGTGA. The CDR3 loop reads CASSLGENYEQYF. The CDR3, as DNA: TGTGCCAGCAGCTTGGGCGAAAACTACGAGCAGTACTTC.

The chain couples TRBV7-8 to TRBJ2-6; 8 bases match TRBD2. Germline V gene sequence: CDR1 SGHVS, CDR2 FQNEAQ. The CDR3 has 14 residues. V dropped 10 bases and J dropped 3; count of bases not matched to a gene: 5. The CDR3 here is CATREGSGANVLTF. For the CDR3, the DNA is TGTGCCACCCGGGAGGGGAGTGGGGCCAACGTCCTGACTTTC.

The rearrangement joins TRBV7-6 to TRBJ2-7; 7 bases are shared with TRBD1. The V and J ends lost 5 bases and 4 bases, in that order; junction bases with no gene match: 11. Germline loops: CDR1 SGHVS, CDR2 FNYEAQ. This CDR3 spans 15 amino acids. As DNA, the CDR3 is TGTGCCAGCAGCCCTCCGACAGGGACCTTTTACGAGCAGTACTTC. Translation gives CASSPPTGTFYEQYF. The full variable domain, in which reference TRBV7-6 and TRBJ2-7 provide the parts outside the CDR3, is GAGVSQSPRYKVTKRGQDVALRCDPISGHVSLYWYRQALGQGPEFLTYFNYEAQQDKSGLPNDRFSAERPEGSISTLTIQRTEQRDSAMYRCASSPPTGTFYEQYFGPGTRLTVT.